This is a list of T cell receptor beta chains from one sample in a study of technical replicates of blood from several donors. The data were produced by immunoSEQ multiplex PCR, yet TCRdb's version contains in-frame clones alone and is incomplete. The table has 10,000 to 15,000 clones, around 93% seen once. Sequencing used PBMCs. These receptors all come from a human donor in good health. The CDR3 runs from the conserved cysteine through the conserved F or W. The order of the fields is V gene, J gene, D gene, clone size, CDR3 DNA, CDR3 protein. A D gene is named only where the DNA matches it firmly. Expanded clones get a size class; other rows say once, few or many, or leave the size out.

V: TRBV29-1
J: TRBJ2-2
D: NA
size: NA
DNA: TGCAGCACCTCACGCGGGAACACCGGGGAGCTGTTTTTT
CDR3: CSTSRGNTGELFF

V: TRBV2
J: TRBJ1-2
D: TRBD1
size: once
DNA: TGTGCCAGCAGACAGGGGGACTATGGCTACACCTTC
CDR3: CASRQGDYGYTF

V: TRBV7-7
J: TRBJ2-7
D: TRBD1
size: NA
DNA: TGTGCCAGCAGCTTCTCAACAGGGGGCGAGCAGTACTTC
CDR3: CASSFSTGGEQYF

V: TRBV28
J: TRBJ2-5
D: TRBD2
size: NA
DNA: TGTGCCAGCAGGACGGCGGGAGAGGGTGAAGAGACCCAGTACTTC
CDR3: CASRTAGEGEETQYF

V: TRBV7-9
J: TRBJ2-3
D: TRBD2
size: once
DNA: TGTGCCAGCAGCCCTGGGACTAGCGGGACCACAGATACGCAGTATTTT
CDR3: CASSPGTSGTTDTQYF

V: TRBV5-4
J: TRBJ2-7
D: TRBD2
size: once
DNA: TGTGCCAGCAGCCCGGCGGGGGGACCGTTCCACGAGCAGTACTTC
CDR3: CASSPAGGPFHEQYF

V: TRBV28
J: TRBJ1-2
D: TRBD1
size: NA
DNA: TGTGCCAGCAGTGGGCAGGGGACAGCGTGGGGACTAGAGGACTATGGCTACACCTTC
CDR3: CASSGQGTAWGLEDYGYTF

V: TRBV7-3
J: TRBJ2-1
D: NA
size: NA
DNA: TGTGCCAGCAGACAAACAGGGAGCTCCTACAATGAGCAGTTCTTC
CDR3: CASRQTGSSYNEQFF

V: TRBV7-9
J: TRBJ2-2
D: TRBD2
size: few
DNA: TGTGCCAGCAGCCAGTCAAGCGGGGTTAACACCGGGGAGCTGTTTTTT
CDR3: CASSQSSGVNTGELFF

V: TRBV11-2
J: TRBJ2-1
D: TRBD1
size: once
DNA: TGTGCCAGCAGCTTAGATCCGGGACAGGGGTACAATGAGCAGTTCTTC
CDR3: CASSLDPGQGYNEQFF

V: TRBV7-9
J: TRBJ2-7
D: TRBD2
size: NA
DNA: TGTGCCAGCAGCTTAGGCGGGAGTGGCGACGAGCAGTACTTC
CDR3: CASSLGGSGDEQYF

V: TRBV27
J: TRBJ1-6
D: NA
size: once
DNA: TGTGCCAGCAGGGCGGCCGCTCATTCACCCCTCCACTTT
CDR3: CASRAAAHSPLHF

V: TRBV28
J: TRBJ2-5
D: NA
size: NA
DNA: TGTGCCAGCAGTGCTTGGACAGATGGACAAGAGACCCAGTACTTC
CDR3: CASSAWTDGQETQYF

V: TRBV14
J: TRBJ2-3
D: NA
size: NA
DNA: TGTGCCAGCAGCCCCTTCGAGCGGTACACAGATACGCAGTATTTT
CDR3: CASSPFERYTDTQYF

V: TRBV2
J: TRBJ2-5
D: TRBD2
size: NA
DNA: TGTGCCAGCAGTTGGGCTAGCGGGAGTGGAGAGACCCAGTACTTC
CDR3: CASSWASGSGETQYF

V: TRBV5-4
J: TRBJ1-1
D: TRBD1
size: NA
DNA: TGTGCCAGCAGCTCCCCGACCAGGGGGCATACTGAAGCTTTCTTT
CDR3: CASSSPTRGHTEAFF

V: TRBV28
J: TRBJ1-5
D: TRBD1
size: NA
DNA: TGTGCCAGCAGTCTCCACAGGGGAAGGGATCAGCCCCAGCATTTT
CDR3: CASSLHRGRDQPQHF

V: TRBV27
J: TRBJ2-1
D: TRBD2
size: NA
DNA: TGTGCCAGCATCGGAGGAGGGAGGGCCCTCGGGAACAATGAGCAGTTCTTC
CDR3: CASIGGGRALGNNEQFF

V: TRBV6-1
J: TRBJ2-5
D: NA
size: once
DNA: TGTGCCAGCAGTGAAGTTTCCCGGACCCAGTACTTC
CDR3: CASSEVSRTQYF

V: TRBV11-2
J: TRBJ1-1
D: NA
size: NA
DNA: TGTGCCAGCCAGGCGGTGACAGCGAACACTGAAGCTTTCTTT
CDR3: CASQAVTANTEAFF

V: TRBV7-9
J: TRBJ2-5
D: TRBD2
size: NA
DNA: TGTGCCAGCAGCTTAGATTTGGCGGGAGACGGGACCCAGTACTTC
CDR3: CASSLDLAGDGTQYF

V: TRBV25-1
J: TRBJ2-1
D: NA
size: NA
DNA: TGTGCCAGCACCCTCAAGGTGGGGGGACATGAGCAGTTCTTC
CDR3: CASTLKVGGHEQFF

V: TRBV7-8
J: TRBJ2-1
D: TRBD2
size: NA
DNA: TGTGCCAGCAGCCTCCGGACTAGCTACAATGAGCAGTTCTTC
CDR3: CASSLRTSYNEQFF

V: TRBV2
J: TRBJ2-3
D: NA
size: once
DNA: TGTGCCAGCAGTGAAGCGCTTCTAGCAGATACGCAGTATTTT
CDR3: CASSEALLADTQYF

V: TRBV2
J: TRBJ2-5
D: TRBD2
size: NA
DNA: TGTGCCAGCAGTGCGGGACTAGCGGCCCAAGAGACCCAGTACTTC
CDR3: CASSAGLAAQETQYF

V: TRBV28
J: TRBJ2-2
D: NA
size: NA
DNA: TGTGCCAGCCCACCCTCGGGTAGGGGCAACACCGGGGAGCTGTTTTTT
CDR3: CASPPSGRGNTGELFF

V: TRBV7-9
J: TRBJ2-7
D: TRBD2
size: NA
DNA: TGTGCCAGCAGCTTATCAACTAGCGGGAGGACGTCCTACGAGCAGTACTTC
CDR3: CASSLSTSGRTSYEQYF

V: TRBV27
J: TRBJ2-7
D: TRBD1
size: NA
DNA: TGTGCCAGCAGTCCCCCGCCGGGACAGGGTCCCTACGAGCAGTACTTC
CDR3: CASSPPPGQGPYEQYF

V: TRBV6-1
J: TRBJ1-3
D: NA
size: NA
DNA: TGTGCCAGCAGGGGGCCGGGAAACACCATATATTTT
CDR3: CASRGPGNTIYF

V: TRBV2
J: TRBJ1-1
D: NA
size: once
DNA: TGTGCCAGCAGTGAAAGAGATCAGAACACTGAAGCTTTCTTT
CDR3: CASSERDQNTEAFF

V: TRBV6-5
J: TRBJ2-7
D: TRBD1
size: NA
DNA: TGTGCCAGCAGTCTCGACAGGGCCTACGAGCAGTACTTC
CDR3: CASSLDRAYEQYF

V: TRBV29-1
J: TRBJ2-7
D: NA
size: NA
DNA: TGCAGCGTTAAGCCCCAGTACTTC
CDR3: CSVKPQYF

V: TRBV5-1
J: TRBJ2-2
D: TRBD2
size: NA
DNA: TGCGCCAGCAGCTTGGCTAGCGGGAGGAGTACCGGGGAGCTGTTTTTT
CDR3: CASSLASGRSTGELFF

V: TRBV7-2
J: TRBJ2-2
D: NA
size: once
DNA: TGTGCCAGCAGCTTAGGGCTTTCCGGGGAGCTGTTTTTT
CDR3: CASSLGLSGELFF

V: TRBV5-1
J: TRBJ2-3
D: TRBD2
size: NA
DNA: TGCGCCAGCAGCTTGGCACTAGCGGGCAGCACAGATACGCAGTATTTT
CDR3: CASSLALAGSTDTQYF